These 29 T cell receptor beta chains came from one sample sequenced in a study of cytomegalovirus exposure and HLA in healthy donors. This PCR relied on a set of 60 Vbeta primers and 13 Jbeta primers. Sequencing was performed with immunoSEQ multiplex PCR; in TCRdb, only in-frame clones are kept and a portion is missing. The data show some 130,000 clones, approximately 80% seen once. Sequenced sample: PBMCs. The receptors come from a girl aged 2-10 years in good health and CMV-seronegative.

V usage is TRBV4-2 and J usage is TRBJ2-6; 8 bases map to TRBD2. The CDR3 contains 18 residues. Germline CDR1 is LGHNA and CDR2 is YNFKEQ. V trimming: 1 base; J trimming: 0 bases; junction bases outside the gene matches: 5. CDR3 in amino acids: CASSQVTGGSSGANVLTF. As DNA, the CDR3 is TGTGCCAGCAGCCAAGTTACGGGGGGGAGCTCTGGGGCCAACGTCCTGACTTTC.

The rearrangement uses TRBV5-4 and TRBJ2-1, with D uncertain. The CDR3 length is 14 residues. The V and J ends lost 5 bases and 8 bases respectively, with 17 bases between them. Germline CDR1 SGHNT, CDR2 YYREEE (reference sequence). The CDR3 nucleotides read TGTGCCAGCAGTCGTCTAGGAATCGGCGATGAGCAGTTCTTC. Its translation is CASSRLGIGDEQFF.

The V gene is TRBV5-1, the J gene TRBJ1-2, with TRBD1 as a possible D gene (6 bases). Trimming took 0 bases from V and 0 from J, leaving 6 bases between them. In germline, CDR1 is SGHRS, CDR2 YFSETQ. CDR3 length equals 14 residues. The CDR3 here is CASSLEGANYGYTF. The CDR3 DNA is TGCGCCAGCAGCTTGGAGGGGGCTAACTATGGCTACACCTTC.

The CDR3 here is CSATAPSTDTQYF. CDR3 DNA: TGCAGCGCGACAGCCCCTAGCACAGATACGCAGTATTTT. The chain has TRBV29-1 and TRBJ2-3; TRBD1 is a possible D gene (5 bases). The CDR3 extends over 13 amino acids. Germline V gene lookup returns CDR1 SQVTM and CDR2 ANQGSEA. Trimming left V 7 bases short and J 0 bases short, with 11 bases between.

The chain uses TRBV5-1 and TRBJ2-1; 10 bases map to TRBD2. CDR3 size: 16 residues. J lost 7 bases, V lost 0 bases, and 7 bases had no gene match. Germline V gene lookup returns CDR1 SGHRS and CDR2 YFSETQ. The CDR3 sequence: CASSLGSGRGVNEQFF. Written as DNA, the CDR3 is TGCGCCAGCAGCTTGGGCAGCGGGAGGGGAGTGAATGAGCAGTTCTTC.

This chain joins TRBV29-1 and TRBJ2-1; maybe TRBD1 (6 bases). Germline lookup yields CDR1 SQVTM and CDR2 ANQGSEA. This CDR3 has 17 amino acids. V was trimmed by 3 bases and J by 0 bases, leaving 18 bases between them. In DNA form, the CDR3 reads TGCAGCGTTGAGGGGGCTGACAGGTCCAGCTCCTACAATGAGCAGTTCTTC. As protein: CSVEGADRSSSYNEQFF.

With regard to this clone: Distinct nucleotide sequences in the sample also encode this CDR3. CDR3 in DNA: TGTGCCAGCAGCTTAGCGGGCAGGTACGAGCAGTACTTC. This codes for CASSLAGRYEQYF. The rearrangement uses TRBV7-2 and TRBJ2-7; D remains ambiguous. Per the germline V gene, CDR1 is SGHTA and CDR2 is FQGNSA. This CDR3 spans 13 amino acids. The V end lost 0 bases, the J end lost 4 bases, and 7 bases lay between the germline ends.

This clone has a single count. V and J are TRBV6-5 and TRBJ2-7; 10 bases are a match to TRBD2. V lost 4 bases to trimming and J lost 5 bases; unmatched junction nucleotides: 8. This CDR3 contains 15 residues. CDR1 is MNHEY and CDR2 is SVGAGI in the germline V gene. The DNA for the CDR3 is TGTGCCAGCAGTTTGAGCGGGAGGGGTAGGAACGAGCAGTACTTC. Residues: CASSLSGRGRNEQYF.

The gene calls are TRBV15 and TRBJ2-1, with 7 positions matching TRBD2. Germline loops: CDR1 LNHNV, CDR2 YYDKDF (reference sequence). The CDR3 extends over 15 amino acids. The junction had 2 bases not matched to a gene; V was cut back by 0 bases and J by 3 bases. In DNA, the CDR3 is TGTGCCACCAGCAGAGAGGGAGGGGTCTACAATGAGCAGTTCTTC. Its protein is CATSREGGVYNEQFF. The variable domain in full, completed from reference TRBV15 and TRBJ2-1, reads DAMVIQNPRYQVTQFGKPVTLSCSQTLNHNVMYWYQQKSSQAPKLLFHYYDKDFNNEADTPDNFQSRRPNTSFCFLDIRSPGLGDTAMYLCATSREGGVYNEQFFGPGTRLTVL.

This clone is medium-sized by share. This chain joins TRBV29-1 and TRBJ1-1, with D perhaps matching TRBD1 (5 bases). CDR3 length equals 11 residues. V was pared by 5 bases and J by 8 bases, with 12 bases between. In germline, CDR1 is SQVTM, CDR2 ANQGSEA. CDR3 sequence (DNA): TGCAGCGTTCCAGGGCCTGGGGAAGCTTTCTTT. This encodes CSVPGPGEAFF.

This clone has a handful of counts. The chain has TRBV6-1 and TRBJ2-1, with 7 bases matching TRBD2. V dropped 8 bases and J dropped 0; count of bases not matched to a gene: 7. The CDR3 has 15 amino acids. Germline assignment: CDR1 MNHNS and CDR2 SASEGT. The DNA of the CDR3 is TGTGCCAGCGGAACGGGAGGTGGCTCCTACAATGAGCAGTTCTTC. Protein sequence: CASGTGGGSYNEQFF.

The CDR3 is CASSPIPGQGDYEQYF. CDR3 DNA sequence: TGCGCCAGCAGCCCCATACCGGGACAGGGAGACTACGAGCAGTACTTC. This rearrangement joins TRBV23-1 to TRBJ2-7, with 9 bases matching TRBD1. TRBV23-1 is designated an ORF whose function remains uncertain. The length of the CDR3 is 16 residues. V was pared by 6 bases and J by 3 bases, with 12 bases of the junction left unmatched.

The chain uses TRBV28 and TRBJ2-3; 10 nucleotides align to TRBD2. The germline CDR1 and CDR2 sequences are MDHEN and SYDVKM. J lost 1 base, V lost 2 bases, and 6 bases had no gene match. This CDR3 contains 17 residues. In DNA form, the CDR3 reads TGTGCCAGCAGTTTAAGCGGGGGGGCCGTAGGCACAGATACGCAGTATTTT. It yields the protein CASSLSGGAVGTDTQYF.

This rearrangement joins TRBV4-3 to TRBJ1-1; D not resolved. Deletions cut 0 bases from V and 0 bases from J, with 8 bases between. Germline CDR1 is LGHNA and CDR2 is YSLEER. The CDR3 is 15 amino acids. The CDR3 reads CASSQDHTLNTEAFF. In DNA, the CDR3 is TGCGCCAGCAGCCAAGATCACACCTTGAACACTGAAGCTTTCTTT.

There are a few counts of this clone. This sequence joins TRBV9 and TRBJ2-1; 13 bases are a match to TRBD2. Germline V gene sequence: CDR1 SGDLS, CDR2 YYNGEE. This CDR3 spans 16 amino acids. The ends lost 4 bases at V and 2 bases at J; junction bases unmatched: 3. The CDR3 DNA follows: TGTGCCAGCAGCATGACTAGCGGGGGGCCCTACAATGAGCAGTTCTTC. This gives the protein CASSMTSGGPYNEQFF. The complete variable domain, with remaining parts taken from reference TRBV9 and TRBJ2-1, reads DSGVTQTPKHLITATGQRVTLRCSPRSGDLSVYWYQQSLDQGLQFLIQYYNGEERAKGNILERFSAQQFPDLHSELNLSSLELGDSALYFCASSMTSGGPYNEQFFGPGTRLTVL.

The chain couples TRBV6-4 to TRBJ2-4; a weak D match, TRBD2 (5 bases). Germline V CDR1 and CDR2: MRHNA, SNTAGT. Trimming took 6 bases from V and 0 from J, leaving 12 bases between them. CDR3 length: 15 residues. CDR3 region: CASRNSGIAKNIQYF. As DNA, the CDR3 is TGTGCCAGCAGGAACAGCGGAATAGCCAAAAACATTCAGTACTTC.

Only a few counts were recorded for this clone. The V and J genes are TRBV7-6 and TRBJ1-3, with D possibly TRBD1 on 6 matching bases. The CDR3 spans 15 residues. CDR1 SGHVS and CDR2 FNYEAQ come from the germline V gene. Trimming shortened V by 3 bases and J by 6 bases, and 15 bases separated the two germline ends. The CDR3 reads CASSLGTRGVNTIYF. The CDR3 DNA reads TGTGCCAGCAGCTTGGGTACCAGGGGAGTAAACACCATATATTTT.

The chain uses TRBV27 and TRBJ2-1; a possible D gene is TRBD1 (5 bases). Between the trimmed V and J ends, which lost 2 bases and 4 bases, there was a span of 9 bases. CDR1 is MNHEY and CDR2 is SMNVEV in the germline V gene (reference sequence). The CDR3 loop spans 14 amino acids. The DNA of the CDR3 is TGTGCCAGCAGTTTAAGTGGGGCTTACAATGAGCAGTTCTTC. This codes for CASSLSGAYNEQFF.

The chain recombines TRBV4-2 with TRBJ2-3; 11 bases match TRBD2. Germline-derived CDR1 and CDR2 are LGHNA and YNFKEQ. This CDR3 spans 16 amino acids. V shed 4 bases and J 5 bases; nucleotides not matched to a gene: 8. The CDR3 sequence: CASSPLAGGQGDTQYF. The CDR3 DNA is TGTGCCAGCAGCCCCTTAGCGGGGGGGCAGGGAGATACGCAGTATTTT.

The V and J genes are TRBV4-1 and TRBJ1-5, with D tentatively TRBD1 (5 bases). The germline V gene has CDR1 MGHRA and CDR2 YSYEKL. V was clipped by 3 bases and J by 0 bases, with 12 bases between them. This CDR3 has 16 residues. CDR3: CASSHEQAYSNQPQHF. CDR3 nucleotides: TGCGCCAGCAGCCATGAACAGGCTTATAGCAATCAGCCCCAGCATTTT.

The chain joins TRBV7-2 to TRBJ2-7; 7 bases agree with TRBD1. CDR3 length: 14 residues. The V and J ends lost 5 bases and 2 bases, in that order; junction bases with no gene match: 6. In germline, CDR1 is SGHTA, CDR2 FQGNSA. Here the CDR3 reads CASSTDRAAYEQYF. CDR3 sequence (DNA): TGTGCCAGCAGCACTGACAGGGCTGCCTACGAGCAGTACTTC.

The V and J genes are TRBV5-4 and TRBJ2-5; TRBD2 is a possible D gene (6 bases). V was pared by 0 bases and J by 1 base, with 13 bases between. Germline loops: CDR1 SGHNT, CDR2 YYREEE (reference sequence). The CDR3 is 16 residues long. Written as DNA, the CDR3 is TGTGCCAGCAGCTTGGCCTGGCGGGGAGCCCAAGAGACCCAGTACTTC. The encoded protein is CASSLAWRGAQETQYF.

CDR3 sequence (DNA): TGTGCCAGCAGCGTTCTAGCGGGAGTCCATGAGCAGTTCTTC. Amino acids: CASSVLAGVHEQFF. This chain connects TRBV9 to TRBJ2-1; 10 bases align to TRBD2. Trimming took 2 bases from V and 8 from J; bases not matched to a gene: 4. The CDR3 runs 14 residues. The germline V gene has CDR1 SGDLS and CDR2 YYNGEE.

The genes are TRBV19 and TRBJ1-1; 8 nucleotides align to TRBD1. The CDR3 totals 14 residues. Trimming cost V 7 bases and J 2 bases; bases outside gene matches: 6. Germline V gene data show CDR1 as LNHDA and CDR2 as SQIVND (reference sequence). CDR3 region: CASTPDRANTEAFF. CDR3 sequence (DNA): TGTGCCAGTACCCCGGACAGGGCTAACACTGAAGCTTTCTTT.

This clone was observed a single time. The gene calls are TRBV29-1 and TRBJ2-1, with TRBD2 matching 7 bases. The germline V gene has CDR1 SQVTM and CDR2 ANQGSEA. CDR3 length: 14 residues. J was trimmed by 4 bases and V by 3 bases; bases with no gene match: 6. The CDR3 here is CSVDGLDGYNEQFF. CDR3 coding DNA: TGCAGCGTTGACGGACTAGACGGATACAATGAGCAGTTCTTC.

This clone has more than one count but fewer than ten. The chain is built from TRBV7-3 and TRBJ2-5; 8 bases line up with TRBD2. The V gene's germline CDR1 is SGHTA and CDR2 FQGTGA. The CDR3 loop spans 13 amino acids. V was clipped by 6 bases and J by 1 base; unmatched bases: 1. The CDR3 DNA sequence: TGTGCCAGCAGACTAGCGGCCCAAGAGACCCAGTACTTC. This codes for CASRLAAQETQYF.

The rearrangement joins TRBV7-2 to TRBJ2-3; D ambiguous. The CDR3 consists of 12 residues. Germline CDR1 SGHTA, CDR2 FQGNSA. Trimming left V 2 bases short and J 6 bases short, with 6 bases between. DNA of the CDR3: TGTGCCAGCAGCTTATTCGGGGATACGCAGTATTTT. Its translation: CASSLFGDTQYF.

The rearrangement joins TRBV13 to TRBJ1-2; possible D gene TRBD1, 6 bases. This CDR3 comprises 16 residues. The germline V and J ends were trimmed by 3 bases and 8 bases, with 22 bases remaining between them. Germline V gene lookup returns CDR1 PRHDT and CDR2 FYEKMQ (reference sequence). The CDR3 bases are TGTGCCAGCAGCTTGGGCTTGGACAGCTCCTGGAGGGGCTACACCTTC. Amino acid sequence: CASSLGLDSSWRGYTF.

The V and J genes are TRBV7-3 and TRBJ2-1; TRBD2 matches 12 bases. There are 15 residues in the CDR3. Trimming at V came to 5 bases and at J to 5 bases, leaving 4 bases not matched to a gene. Germline CDR1 SGHTA, CDR2 FQGTGA. The CDR3 is CASSRTSGINNEQFF. For the CDR3, the DNA is TGTGCCAGCAGCCGGACTAGCGGGATCAACAATGAGCAGTTCTTC.